This is a list of T cell receptor beta chains from one sample in a study of CD8 T cells in Susac syndrome. TCRdb itself ran the immunoSEQ multiplex PCR reads through MiXCR, one entry per CDR3 protein. The sample has hundreds of thousands of distinct CDR3 sequences; around 93% are singletons. The sample was CD4+ T cells from PBMCs. Every receptor here comes from a human donor with multiple sclerosis. Both conserved end residues are trimmed from each CDR3.

j_gene: TRBJ1-3; v_gene: TRBV28; CDR3aa: ASSSPQGDGNTIY
j_gene: TRBJ2-5; v_gene: TRBV29-1; CDR3aa: SVAVVGETQY
j_gene: TRBJ1-3; v_gene: TRBV23-1; CDR3aa: ASSQSGCSGNTIY
j_gene: TRBJ1-4; v_gene: TRBV12-3/TRBV12-4; CDR3aa: ASSLGQQGKLF
j_gene: TRBJ2-5; v_gene: TRBV2; CDR3aa: ASSDNPWETQY
j_gene: TRBJ2-3; v_gene: TRBV11-2; CDR3aa: ASSLVGNADTQY
j_gene: TRBJ1-2; v_gene: TRBV24-1; CDR3aa: ATSNREGGYT
j_gene: TRBJ2-3; v_gene: TRBV20-1; CDR3aa: SATTDTQY
j_gene: TRBJ1-2; v_gene: TRBV2; CDR3aa: ATGRGQGEGYT
j_gene: TRBJ2-2; v_gene: TRBV24-1; CDR3aa: ATSEQGINTGELF
j_gene: TRBJ2-1; v_gene: TRBV5-1; CDR3aa: ASSLAGTGTYNEQF
j_gene: TRBJ2-5; v_gene: TRBV2; CDR3aa: ASSEGVGGGQTQY